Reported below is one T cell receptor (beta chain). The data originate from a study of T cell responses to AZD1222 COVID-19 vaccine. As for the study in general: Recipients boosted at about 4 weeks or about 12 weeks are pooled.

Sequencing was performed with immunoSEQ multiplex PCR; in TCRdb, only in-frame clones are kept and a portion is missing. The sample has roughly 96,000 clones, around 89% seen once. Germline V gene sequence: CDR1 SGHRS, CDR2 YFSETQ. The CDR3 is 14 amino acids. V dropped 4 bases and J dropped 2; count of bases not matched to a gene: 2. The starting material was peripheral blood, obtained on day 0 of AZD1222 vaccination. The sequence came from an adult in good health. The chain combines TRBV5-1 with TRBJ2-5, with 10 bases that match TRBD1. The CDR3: CASSPDRGQETQYF. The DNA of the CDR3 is TGCGCCAGCAGCCCGGACAGGGGGCAAGAGACCCAGTACTTC.